The rows below give T cell receptor beta chains drawn from one sample of a study of OX40 agonist ivuxolimab in advanced cancers. Method: immunoSEQ multiplex PCR; TCRdb's copy keeps in-frame clones and lacks some. The table shows 53,000 or so clones, with roughly three quarters occurring only once. The specimen comprised CD4+ or CD8+ T cells sorted from blood, sampled in a trial of the OX40 agonist ivuxolimab. The receptors originated from an adult with an advanced solid tumor such as melanoma, head and neck, liver or kidney cancer. Both conserved end residues are part of each CDR3. Fields, in order: J gene, V gene, CDR3 length, clone size, D gene, CDR3 protein, CDR3 DNA. A D gene is named only where the DNA matches it firmly. The size field is filled for only some rows; it gives once, few, many or a size class.

>TRBJ2-7|TRBV7-8|15|-|-
CASSFPRALTYEQYF
TGTGCCAGCAGCTTTCCGCGTGCGTTGACTTACGAGCAGTACTTC
>TRBJ1-1|TRBV11-2|13|-|-
CASSLGSPREAFF
TGTGCCAGCAGCCTCGGGTCCCCTCGGGAAGCTTTCTTT
>TRBJ2-3|TRBV19|14|-|-
CASSMRTGTDTQYF
TGTGCCAGTAGTATGAGGACTGGAACAGATACGCAGTATTTT
>TRBJ2-3|TRBV30|16|-|-
CAWSPGLAHSTDTQYF
TGTGCCTGGAGTCCCGGACTCGCACATTCCACAGATACGCAGTATTTT
>TRBJ2-5|TRBV15|16|-|TRBD1
CATSRIPGQGPETQYF
TGTGCCACCAGCAGGATACCCGGACAGGGCCCAGAGACCCAGTACTTC
>TRBJ2-1|TRBV2|14|-|TRBD2
CASSVGGSYNEQFF
TGTGCCAGCAGTGTTGGCGGGAGCTACAATGAGCAGTTCTTC
>TRBJ2-1|TRBV2|14|-|-
CASSERLPGHEQFF
TGTGCCAGCAGTGAAAGGCTCCCAGGGCATGAGCAGTTCTTC
>TRBJ2-7|TRBV4-1|17|-|TRBD2
CASSQVSGREGRYEQYF
TGCGCCAGCAGCCAAGTCTCGGGGCGGGAGGGCCGCTACGAGCAGTACTTC
>TRBJ2-2|TRBV4-1|15|-|-
CASSPPQGTGRELFF
TGCGCCAGCAGCCCTCCACAGGGTACAGGACGGGAGCTGTTTTTT
>TRBJ1-1|TRBV7-8|13|-|-
CASSFWQGTEAFF
TGTGCCAGCAGCTTTTGGCAGGGCACTGAAGCTTTCTTT
>TRBJ2-3|TRBV7-2|15|-|-
CASSLDRPSTDTQYF
TGTGCCAGCAGCTTAGACAGGCCTAGCACAGATACGCAGTATTTT
>TRBJ1-2|TRBV19|14|-|-
CASSIDGQRYGYTF
TGTGCCAGTAGTATAGATGGACAGCGTTATGGCTACACCTTC
>TRBJ2-5|TRBV7-2|13|-|-
CASSLGGHQTQYF
TGTGCCAGCAGCTTAGGAGGACACCAGACCCAGTACTTC
>TRBJ2-1|TRBV7-6|14|-|-
CASSPGGGWGEQFF
TGTGCCAGCAGCCCGGGCGGAGGTTGGGGTGAGCAGTTCTTC
>TRBJ2-5|TRBV28|14|-|-
CASSLTGSQETQYF
TGTGCCAGCAGTTTAACCGGGTCCCAAGAGACCCAGTACTTC
>TRBJ2-7|TRBV28|13|-|-
CASSAPGGHEQYF
TGTGCCAGCAGTGCACCAGGGGGGCACGAGCAGTACTTC
>TRBJ2-4|TRBV7-9|14|-|-
CASSQTGRGNIQYF
TGTGCCAGCAGCCAAACAGGTCGGGGGAACATTCAGTACTTC
>TRBJ1-3|TRBV2|15|-|-
CASRVLGVSGNTIYF
TGTGCCAGCAGGGTCCTTGGGGTCTCTGGAAACACCATATATTTT
>TRBJ1-6|TRBV5-8|14|-|-
CASSLGQEGSPLHF
TGTGCCAGCAGCTTGGGACAGGAGGGTTCACCCCTCCACTTT
>TRBJ2-7|TRBV28|14|-|-
CASSSGGGLYEQYF
TGTGCCAGCAGTTCTGGGGGAGGACTATACGAGCAGTACTTC
>TRBJ1-2|TRBV19|14|few|TRBD1
CASGGQSQTDGYTF
TGTGCCAGTGGGGGACAGTCCCAGACTGATGGCTACACCTTC
>TRBJ1-2|TRBV19|12|once|TRBD1
CASSKDRDGYTF
TGTGCCAGTAGTAAAGACAGGGATGGCTACACCTTC
>TRBJ1-4|TRBV7-2|13|-|-
CASRAAANEKLFF
TGTGCCAGCAGAGCGGCAGCTAATGAAAAACTGTTTTTT
>TRBJ2-1|TRBV11-3|14|-|-
CASSSKVGTGDVFF
TGTGCCAGCAGCTCTAAGGTGGGGACTGGGGACGTGTTCTTC
>TRBJ1-3|TRBV27|14|-|-
CASSLLGPGNTIYF
TGTGCCAGCAGTTTACTGGGTCCTGGAAACACCATATATTTT
>TRBJ2-7|TRBV28|14|few|-
CASSPRGIGREQYF
TGTGCCAGCAGCCCCCGGGGGATCGGTCGCGAGCAGTACTTC
>TRBJ1-1|TRBV6-5|13|-|-
CASKERGDAEAFF
TGTGCCAGCAAAGAAAGGGGGGACGCTGAAGCTTTCTTT
>TRBJ1-1|TRBV5-5|15|-|TRBD1
CASSNTGAMNTEAFF
TGTGCCAGCAGTAACACAGGGGCCATGAACACTGAAGCTTTCTTT
>TRBJ2-1|TRBV21-1|18|-|-
CASPKRGSGTNPGDEQFF
TGTGCCAGCCCCAAGCGCGGAAGCGGGACAAACCCGGGCGATGAGCAGTTCTTC
>TRBJ2-2|TRBV19|15|-|TRBD2
CASRMTSGRTGELFF
TGTGCCAGTAGAATGACTAGCGGGAGGACCGGGGAGCTGTTTTTT
>TRBJ2-7|TRBV6-5|14|-|TRBD1
CASSYRGPGYEQYF
TGTGCCAGCAGTTACAGGGGGCCGGGGTACGAGCAGTACTTC
>TRBJ2-7|TRBV6-8|14|-|-
CASSYAQAGYEQYF
TGTGCCAGCAGTTACGCCCAGGCAGGTTACGAGCAGTACTTC
>TRBJ2-1|TRBV7-2|12|-|-
CASSPHYNEQFF
TGTGCCAGCAGCCCCCACTACAATGAGCAGTTCTTC
>TRBJ1-4|TRBV14|16|-|-
CASSPVGGRTNEKLFF
TGTGCCAGCAGCCCCGTCGGGGGACGTACAAATGAAAAACTGTTTTTT
>TRBJ2-1|TRBV5-4|15|-|TRBD2
CASSSGTSGHQEQFF
TGTGCCAGCAGCTCGGGGACTAGCGGCCATCAAGAGCAGTTCTTC
>TRBJ1-5|TRBV5-1|16|-|-
CASSPRGGDSNQPQHF
TGCGCCAGCAGCCCCCGGGGAGGCGATAGCAATCAGCCCCAGCATTTT
>TRBJ2-1|TRBV15|18|-|TRBD2
CATSRVPSGGHSYNEQFF
TGTGCCACCAGCAGAGTGCCCAGCGGGGGACACTCCTACAATGAGCAGTTCTTC
>TRBJ1-2|TRBV5-1|16|-|TRBD1
CASSLGGGAVVYGYTF
TGCGCCAGCAGCTTGGGAGGGGGCGCGGTTGTCTATGGCTACACCTTC
>TRBJ2-3|TRBV28|13|-|TRBD1
CASSGTGTDTQYF
TGTGCCAGCAGCGGGACAGGCACAGATACGCAGTATTTT
>TRBJ1-6|TRBV28|17|-|TRBD1
CAILPSPGTGGDSPLHF
TGTGCCATCCTTCCCTCACCCGGGACAGGGGGTGATTCACCCCTCCACTTT
>TRBJ1-2|TRBV19|17|-|-
CASTPTTAAGINYGYTF
TGTGCCAGTACCCCGACAACCGCGGCAGGGATTAACTATGGCTACACCTTC
>TRBJ2-7|TRBV28|15|-|TRBD1
CASSLGGTGGGEQYF
TGTGCCAGCAGTTTAGGGGGGACAGGGGGAGGCGAGCAGTACTTC
>TRBJ1-1|TRBV9|14|-|TRBD1
CASSVGTANTEAFF
TGTGCCAGCAGTGTCGGGACAGCGAACACTGAAGCTTTCTTT
>TRBJ1-2|TRBV7-2|14|few|-
CASSQGTSNYGYTF
TGTGCCAGCAGTCAAGGGACATCGAACTATGGCTACACCTTC
>TRBJ2-3|TRBV6-6|16|-|TRBD2
CASSYRRGGSADTQYF
TGTGCCAGCAGTTACAGGCGGGGCGGGAGTGCGGATACGCAGTATTTT
>TRBJ2-5|TRBV27|15|-|-
CASKSLGVLQETQYF
TGTGCCAGCAAGTCTCTGGGGGTCCTCCAAGAGACCCAGTACTTC
>TRBJ2-1|TRBV5-1|14|-|-
CASSPGTIYNEQFF
TGCGCCAGCAGCCCCGGAACAATCTACAATGAGCAGTTCTTC
>TRBJ2-7|TRBV6-6|12|-|TRBD1
CASSYSDREEYF
TGTGCCAGCAGTTACTCTGACAGGGAAGAGTACTTC